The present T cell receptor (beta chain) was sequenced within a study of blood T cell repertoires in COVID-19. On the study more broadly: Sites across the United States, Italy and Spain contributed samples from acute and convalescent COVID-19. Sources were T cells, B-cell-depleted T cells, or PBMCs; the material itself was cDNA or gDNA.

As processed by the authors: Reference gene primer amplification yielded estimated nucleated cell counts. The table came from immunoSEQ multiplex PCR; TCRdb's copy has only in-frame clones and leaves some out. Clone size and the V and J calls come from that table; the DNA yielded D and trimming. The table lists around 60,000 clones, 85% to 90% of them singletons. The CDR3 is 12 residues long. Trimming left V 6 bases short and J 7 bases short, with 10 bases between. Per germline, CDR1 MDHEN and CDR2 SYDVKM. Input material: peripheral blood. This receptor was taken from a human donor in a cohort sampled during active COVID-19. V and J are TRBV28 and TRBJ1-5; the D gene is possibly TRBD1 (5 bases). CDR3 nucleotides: TGTGCCAGCAGCCGGGGGGGGCAGCCCCAGCATTTT. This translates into CASSRGGQPQHF.